This TCR beta chain was found in a study of blood T cell repertoires in COVID-19. Study as a whole: The United States, Italy and Spain were the sources of the acute and convalescent COVID-19 samples.

As handled by the study authors: Reference gene primer amplification in the assay estimated nucleated cell counts. Sequencing was performed with immunoSEQ multiplex PCR; in TCRdb, only in-frame clones are kept and a portion is missing. Clonal size and the V and J genes are those of that table, whereas D and trimming came from the DNA. The sample has 250,000 to 350,000 clones; around 90% are singletons. Germline CDR1 and CDR2: MNHEY and SMNVEV (reference sequence). This CDR3 has 15 residues. With V trimmed by 5 bases and J by 4 bases, 9 bases remained unmatched. Sequenced sample: peripheral blood. The chain joins TRBV27 to TRBJ2-5, with 8 positions matching TRBD2. The TCR originated in a woman aged 50 to 60 who had recovered from COVID-19. The CDR3 nucleotides read TGTGCCAGCAGTCCCCGGGGGGGGTGGGGAGAGACCCAGTACTTC. Translated, it gives CASSPRGGWGETQYF.